A single T cell receptor (beta chain) is shown here with its context. Its cognate antigen has yet to be identified. Base qualities are not provided; no much larger clone lies one nucleotide away. The sample belongs to a study of T cells after yellow fever vaccination (dated by TCRdb to between 2018 and 2021). With regard to the full study: The SMART-Seq v4 Ultra Low Input RNA kit was used to prepare libraries from fractions with low cell numbers. To follow T-cell clones before and after both primary and booster YFV17D yellow fever vaccination, bulk TCR alpha and beta repertoires underwent longitudinal sequencing. Two healthy male donors made up the cohort, one aged 18 to 29 years and the other aged 30 to 40 years. Blood was collected at multiple timepoints before and after primary and secondary immunization, and bulk PBMC replicates and cell subsets were isolated. The paper's findings and limits, for the study overall: A small share of clonotypes occurred in both CD4 and CD8 compartments, likely arising from convergent recombination. The study included only two donors, which limits how far the findings can be generalized. FACS-sorted repertoires could contain abundant contaminating clonotypes from the bulk population, so computational filtering was required. After the booster, most clones that had expanded after primary vaccination were detected again (over 95% of CD4 and around nine tenths of CD8), suggesting broad maintenance of memory. The secondary T-cell response was found to be weaker but faster than the primary response, with a peak reached on day 5 rather than on day 15.

TCRdb lists the instrument as Illumina NovaSeq 6000. TCR cDNA was synthesized by 5'RACE template switching, through which a universal primer site and unique molecular identifiers were introduced. cDNA synthesis was primed from both the TCR alpha and TCR beta constant segments. Library amplification used two PCR steps, and the second PCR step added sample barcodes and sequencing adapters. Sequencing of libraries was done on Illumina HiSeq 2500 (2x100 bp) or NovaSeq (2x150 bp). The authors' analysis ran thus. Demultiplexing of reads and collapsing into UMI consensus sequences were performed with MIGEC, and V(D)J alignment was carried out with MiXCR. Vaccine-responding clonotypes were defined with edgeR using replicate PBMC samples, requiring FDR below 0.01 and a log2 fold change above 5 up to day 15. Each bulk clonotype received a CD4 or CD8 identity based on whether the sequenced CD4 or CD8 repertoire contained that clonotype at higher abundance. TCRdb reanalyzed the raw reads on its own, using fastp at Q25 for trimming and MiXCR for clone calling, and kept in-frame beta chains. Each entry is one CDR3 protein sequence, shown with its most common DNA and genes. TCRdb's processing, not the authors' own work, is the source of the V and J calls. This sample has more than 300,000 distinct CDR3 sequences in its table, and approximately 4.3% of those were observed once. The ten most abundant clones make up approximately 20% of the sample.

According to the study, the label for this sample's treatment or condition signals: live attenuated yellow fever vaccine strain. At each blood-draw timepoint, two biological replicates of bulk PBMCs were collected. A standard Ficoll-Paque protocol was used to isolate PBMCs from peripheral blood. TriZol was used to extract RNA from bulk PBMCs, from CD4 and CD8 fractions, and from dextramer-positive and dextramer-negative fractions. This TCR was sampled from a man aged 18-30 years who received the YFV17D yellow fever vaccine. This specimen was PBMCs, taken 15 days after the yellow fever booster vaccination.

In nucleotide form, the sequence is TGTGCCAGCCGGCCCACCTGGGCCGGGCCGCAAATCTATGGCTACACCTTC. Translated, it gives CASRPTWAGPQIYGYTF. The chain is assembled from TRBV3-1 and TRBJ1-2, with the D gene uncertain. CDR1 LGHDT and CDR2 YNNKEL are derived from the germline V gene (reference sequence). V loses 8 bases of germline sequence and J loses 4 bases, and the interval between the two ends is 26 bases. The cysteine opens and the phenylalanine closes a CDR3 of 17 amino acids. Only the CDR3 portion is preserved as DNA: 51 bases, with reading frame beginning at the first base.